The 9 T cell receptor beta chains below come from one sample, sequenced in a study of a mutant IDH1 vaccine in newly diagnosed glioma. Described time point: week 5, during vaccination. Every vaccine dose comprised 300 ug of mutant IDH1 20-mer peptide plus topical imiquimod. Their cognate antigens are unknown. Sequenced by immunoSEQ multiplex PCR; TCRdb stores in-frame clones only, minus some. In the table there are about 29,000 clones, roughly 87% of which are singletons. The sequencing here drew on peripheral blood mononuclear cells (PBMCs), taken from a glioma patient whose treatment included an IDH1 peptide vaccine. The source is a woman between 40 and 55 years old with glioma. Some clones in this sample may be carry-over from other donors' samples.

V usage is TRBV7-2 and J usage is TRBJ1-1, with 9 bases aligning to TRBD1. Germline CDR1 is SGHTA and CDR2 is FQGNSA. The CDR3 extends over 15 amino acids. The V gene end was trimmed by 5 bases and the J gene end by 2 bases; junction bases not matched to a gene: 6. For the CDR3, the DNA is TGTGCCAGCAGCCGAGAGGGACAGGGAAACACTGAAGCTTTCTTT. Protein sequence: CASSREGQGNTEAFF. Drawing the rest from reference TRBV7-2 and TRBJ1-1, the complete variable domain is GAGVSQSPSNKVTEKGKDVELRCDPISGHTALYWYRQSLGQGLEFLIYFQGNSAPDKSGLPSDRFSAERTGGSVSTLTIQRTQQEDSAVYLCASSREGQGNTEAFFGQGTRLTVV.

The chain joins TRBV11-3 to TRBJ2-2; D perhaps matches TRBD2 (6 bases). V was trimmed by 5 bases and J by 6 bases, leaving 16 bases between them. CDR1 and CDR2 (germline): SGHNT, YENEEA. The CDR3 totals 15 residues. The CDR3 DNA sequence: TGTGCCAGCAGCCGTGGACTAACATTTTCCGGGGAGCTGTTTTTT. This encodes CASSRGLTFSGELFF.

The chain joins TRBV5-1 to TRBJ2-2; weak D call: TRBD2 (6 bases). Trimming removed 1 base at V and 6 bases at J, with 10 bases between. Germline CDR1 and CDR2: SGHRS and YFSETQ. This CDR3 comprises 14 residues. Written as DNA, the CDR3 is TGCGCCAGCAGCTTGATGTCGGGGGCCGGGGAGCTGTTTTTT. The encoded protein is CASSLMSGAGELFF.

The chain links TRBV7-9 to TRBJ1-1; D might be TRBD1 (5 bases). The germline V and J ends were trimmed by 6 bases and 1 base, with 15 bases remaining between them. There are 15 residues in the CDR3. Germline V gene sequence: CDR1 SEHNR, CDR2 FQNEAQ (reference sequence). CDR3 protein: CASSEIRGRNTEAFF. The CDR3 bases are TGTGCCAGCAGTGAAATTCGGGGGAGGAACACTGAAGCTTTCTTT. Filled out from reference TRBV7-9 and TRBJ1-1, the complete variable domain reads DTGVSQNPRHKITKRGQNVTFRCDPISEHNRLYWYRQTLGQGPEFLTYFQNEAQLEKSRLLSDRFSAERPKGSFSTLEIQRTEQGDSAMYLCASSEIRGRNTEAFFGQGTRLTVV.

This clone has a single count. The chain uses TRBV9 and TRBJ1-4; D is undetermined. CDR1 is SGDLS and CDR2 is YYNGEE in the germline V gene. The CDR3 extends over 13 amino acids. V lost 0 bases, J lost 8 bases, and 8 bases lay in between. The CDR3 sequence: CASSVGVGEKLFF. The CDR3 DNA sequence: TGTGCCAGCAGCGTAGGGGTTGGAGAAAAACTGTTTTTT. Supplemented by reference TRBV9 and TRBJ1-4, the full variable domain reads DSGVTQTPKHLITATGQRVTLRCSPRSGDLSVYWYQQSLDQGLQFLIQYYNGEERAKGNILERFSAQQFPDLHSELNLSSLELGDSALYFCASSVGVGEKLFFGSGTQLSVL.

This rearrangement joins TRBV5-1 to TRBJ1-3, with D perhaps matching TRBD1 (5 bases). V was trimmed by 0 bases and J by 7 bases, leaving 8 bases between them. Germline lookup yields CDR1 SGHRS and CDR2 YFSETQ. The CDR3 is made up of 13 amino acids. DNA for the CDR3: TGCGCCAGCAGCTTGGGGGACGGCAACACCATATATTTT. The encoded protein is CASSLGDGNTIYF.

V gene TRBV7-9 combines with J gene TRBJ2-7; D is uncertain. The CDR3 is 16 amino acids. Trimming left V 1 base short and J 2 bases short, with 15 bases between. Germline V gene lookup returns CDR1 SEHNR and CDR2 FQNEAQ (reference sequence). CDR3 in amino acids: CASSLVLVGHTYEQYF. The CDR3 bases are TGTGCCAGCAGCTTAGTACTTGTGGGCCACACCTACGAGCAGTACTTC.

The CDR3 spells CASSWDGSGDEQYF. The CDR3 DNA follows: TGTGCCAGCAGTTGGGACGGATCGGGGGACGAGCAGTACTTC. The rearrangement links TRBV27 to TRBJ2-7; tentatively, D is TRBD2 (6 bases). CDR1 and CDR2 (germline): MNHEY, SMNVEV (reference sequence). This CDR3 is 14 amino acids long. Trimming removed 4 bases at V and 5 bases at J, with 15 bases between.

This chain links TRBV14 with TRBJ2-2, with D unresolved. This CDR3 is built from 14 residues. The germline gives CDR1 SGHDN, CDR2 FVKESK. V dropped 0 bases and J dropped 6 bases, with 8 bases sitting between them. Here the CDR3 DNA reads TGTGCCAGCAGCCAAGAATTTAACCCCGGGGAGCTGTTTTTT. Its translation: CASSQEFNPGELFF. Full variable domain (remainder filled in from reference TRBV14 and TRBJ2-2): EAGVTQFPSHSVIEKGQTVTLRCDPISGHDNLYWYRRVMGKEIKFLLHFVKESKQDESGMPNNRFLAERTGGTYSTLKVQPAELEDSGVYFCASSQEFNPGELFFGEGSRLTVL.